Each of the 12 T cell receptor beta chains below was sequenced from the same sample in a study of blood T cell repertoires in COVID-19. Sequenced by immunoSEQ multiplex PCR; TCRdb stores in-frame clones only, minus some. Of 230,000 or so clones listed, more than 80% were seen once; the top ten hold less than 4.5%. What was sequenced was PBMCs or T cells enriched from blood (not recorded which). The receptor source for this set is a woman between 40 and 50 years old with acute COVID-19.

V is TRBV3-1 (or the pseudogene TRBV3-2) and J is TRBJ2-3; possible D gene TRBD2, 7 bases. Trimming removed 7 bases at V and 9 bases at J, with 20 bases between. CDR1 is LGHDT, CDR2 YNNKEL, per germline (reference sequence). The CDR3 has 14 amino acids. CDR3 DNA: TGTGCCAGCACCCTCTCGAGGGGGGGAGGCACGCAGTATTTT. Translated: CASTLSRGGGTQYF.

As for this clone: This sample includes further DNA sequences coding for the same CDR3. The chain is built from TRBV5-1 and TRBJ1-3; TRBD1 agrees at 11 bases. Germline V gene lookup returns CDR1 SGHRS and CDR2 YFSETQ. J was trimmed by 1 base and V by 0 bases; bases with no gene match: 0. This CDR3 contains 16 residues. CDR3 bases: TGCGCCAGCAGCTTGGGGGACAGGGGGTCTGGAAACACCATATATTTT. As protein: CASSLGDRGSGNTIYF.

CDR3 loop: CASSGQTYEQYV. The CDR3 nucleotides read TGCGCCAGCTCCGGACAGACCTACGAGCAGTACGTC. The chain recombines TRBV10-2 with TRBJ2-7, with TRBD1 as a possible D gene (6 bases). With 8 bases removed from V and 2 bases from J, the gap between germline ends came to 10 bases. This CDR3 is built from 12 residues. Germline CDR1 is WSHSY and CDR2 is SAAADI.

V is TRBV9 and J is TRBJ2-2; tentative D call: TRBD1 (5 bases). CDR1 is SGDLS, CDR2 YYNGEE, per germline. The CDR3 has 13 residues. The V end was cut by 4 bases, the J end by 5 bases, with 9 bases between. Here the CDR3 reads CASSQSGTGELFF. The CDR3 region has the DNA TGTGCCAGCAGCCAGTCAGGGACCGGGGAGCTGTTTTTT.

The chain couples TRBV2 to TRBJ2-1, with TRBD1 matching 9 bases. The V gene's germline CDR1 is SNHLY and CDR2 FYNNEI. The CDR3 has 15 amino acids. The V gene end was trimmed by 6 bases and the J gene end by 15 bases; junction bases not matched to a gene: 18. CDR3 nucleotide sequence: TGTGCCAGCAGGTTACCGGGACAGGGAAAACTCCTCGGGTTCTTC. Protein: CASRLPGQGKLLGFF.

The chain's CDR3 is CAWSAGQGAFF. The DNA for the CDR3 is TGTGCCTGGAGCGCCGGACAGGGGGCTTTCTTT. The gene calls are TRBV30 and TRBJ1-1; TRBD1 matches at 9 bases. There are 11 residues in the CDR3. The germline CDR1 and CDR2 sequences are GTSNPN and SVGIG (reference sequence). With V trimmed by 3 bases and J by 11 bases, 4 bases remained unmatched.

J is TRBJ1-2 and V is TRBV7-2, with 8 bases lining up with TRBD1. Germline-derived CDR1 and CDR2 are SGHTA and FQGNSA. This CDR3 is built from 14 residues. The V and J ends lost 3 bases and 6 bases, in that order; junction bases with no gene match: 6. Here the CDR3 reads CASSFQTGADGYTF. CDR3 DNA sequence: TGTGCCAGCAGCTTTCAGACAGGGGCGGATGGCTACACCTTC.

The rearrangement joins TRBV10-3 to TRBJ1-1; D remains ambiguous. The germline gives CDR1 ENHRY, CDR2 SYGVKD. V was pared by 6 bases and J by 1 base, with 9 bases between. This CDR3 contains 13 residues. CDR3 nucleotide sequence: TGTGCCATCAGGGACTCCAAGAACACTGAAGCTTTCTTT. It is translated as CAIRDSKNTEAFF.

The chain carries TRBV30 and TRBJ2-1; 7 bases align to TRBD1. Germline V gene data show CDR1 as GTSNPN and CDR2 as SVGIG (reference sequence). J lost 5 bases, V lost 2 bases, and 6 bases had no gene match. The CDR3 totals 14 residues. This CDR3 reads CAWSSGQGDNEQFF. The CDR3 nucleotides read TGTGCCTGGAGTAGTGGTCAGGGGGACAATGAGCAGTTCTTC.

The chain has TRBV7-9 and TRBJ2-3; 13 nucleotides match TRBD2. The CDR3 has 17 amino acids. Germline V gene data show CDR1 as SEHNR and CDR2 as FQNEAQ (reference sequence). V shed 5 bases and J 4 bases; nucleotides not matched to a gene: 9. CDR3 amino acids: CASSVTTSGGAPDTQYF. For the CDR3, the DNA is TGTGCCAGCAGCGTAACCACTAGCGGGGGGGCCCCAGATACGCAGTATTTT.

V usage is TRBV15 and J usage is TRBJ1-1; 9 bases match TRBD1. The CDR3 is made up of 17 amino acids. With 3 bases clipped from V and 3 bases from J, the junction kept 11 bases outside the gene matches. CDR1 and CDR2 (germline): LNHNV, YYDKDF (reference sequence). CDR3 DNA: TGTGCCACCAGCAGTAGGACAGGGGAAACAAGGTACACTGAAGCTTTCTTT. Its translation: CATSSRTGETRYTEAFF.

The chain's CDR3 is CASSPTGVAGDNEQYV. Written as DNA, the CDR3 is TGTGCCAGCAGTCCCACCGGCGTTGCGGGGGACAACGAGCAGTACGTC. The chain is built from TRBV27 and TRBJ2-7, with D possibly being TRBD2 (7 bases). CDR1 is MNHEY and CDR2 is SMNVEV in the germline V gene (reference sequence). This CDR3 comprises 16 residues. The V and J ends lost 5 bases and 5 bases respectively, with 22 bases between them.